What follows are 30 T cell receptor beta chains derived from one specimen sequenced in a study of cytomegalovirus exposure and HLA in healthy donors. The PCR had 60 Vbeta and 13 Jbeta primers. Repertoires were generated with immunoSEQ multiplex PCR, while TCRdb's copy carries only in-frame clones and drops some. The sample has 150,000 or so clones; approximately 84% are singletons. Sequences were obtained from PBMCs. These receptors originate from a middle-aged woman in good health and CMV-seronegative.

The chain joins TRBV7-9 to TRBJ1-4; D remains ambiguous. The CDR3 loop spans 14 amino acids. Germline V lookup: CDR1 SEHNR, CDR2 FQNEAQ (reference sequence). Trimming took off 1 base at V and 5 bases at J, with 8 bases between the two ends. The CDR3 spells CASSLGHSNEKLFF. The CDR3 DNA reads TGTGCCAGCAGCTTAGGCCACTCAAATGAAAAACTGTTTTTT. Filled out from reference TRBV7-9 and TRBJ1-4, the complete variable domain reads DTGVSQNPRHKITKRGQNVTFRCDPISEHNRLYWYRQTLGQGPEFLTYFQNEAQLEKSRLLSDRFSAERPKGSFSTLEIQRTEQGDSAMYLCASSLGHSNEKLFFGSGTQLSVL.

DNA of the CDR3: TGTGCCAGCTCACCCTGGACTAGCGGAACATACGAGCAGTACTTC. This encodes CASSPWTSGTYEQYF. The rearrangement uses TRBV18 and TRBJ2-7; 10 nucleotides agree with TRBD2. The V gene end was trimmed by 3 bases and the J gene end by 4 bases; junction bases not matched to a gene: 6. The CDR3 length is 15 residues. Germline V gene data show CDR1 as KGHSH and CDR2 as LQKENI.

The DNA for the CDR3 is TGTGCCAGCAGCAAGGGAGTCAACAGGGGGTCCGTGTACAATGAGCAGTTCTTC. Translated: CASSKGVNRGSVYNEQFF. This chain links TRBV5-5 with TRBJ2-1, with 8 bases fitting TRBD1. There are 18 residues in the CDR3. The V gene's germline CDR1 is SGHKS and CDR2 YYEKEE (reference sequence). Trimming removed 4 bases from V and 4 bases from J; junction bases left unmatched: 16. Combining the CDR3 with reference TRBV5-5 and TRBJ2-1 gives the whole variable domain DAGVTQSPTHLIKTRGQQVTLRCSPISGHKSVSWYQQVLGQGPQFIFQYYEKEERGRGNFPDRFSARQFPNYSSELNVNALLLGDSALYLCASSKGVNRGSVYNEQFFGPGTRLTVL.

The chain links TRBV9 to TRBJ2-7, with a possible D match to TRBD1 (6 bases). The germline V gene has CDR1 SGDLS and CDR2 YYNGEE. The CDR3 totals 16 residues. The V end was cut by 1 base, the J end by 1 base, with 15 bases between. CDR3 nucleotides: TGTGCCAGCAGCGTATCGTCGGGGACACGGTCCTACGAGCAGTACTTC. Amino acid sequence: CASSVSSGTRSYEQYF.

There are a few counts of this clone. The chain has TRBV6-1 and TRBJ2-5; D possibly corresponds to TRBD1 (6 bases). V was pared by 1 base and J by 2 bases, with 11 bases between. The CDR3 spans 15 residues. Germline lookup yields CDR1 MNHNS and CDR2 SASEGT. This CDR3 reads CASSEVQGLQETQYF. CDR3 nucleotide sequence: TGTGCCAGCAGTGAAGTCCAGGGGCTTCAAGAGACCCAGTACTTC.

This chain joins TRBV7-9 and TRBJ1-5; D may be TRBD1 (6 bases). Germline-derived CDR1 and CDR2 are SEHNR and FQNEAQ (reference sequence). V gave up 5 bases and J gave up 11 bases, with 10 bases separating them. The CDR3 loop spans 11 amino acids. DNA of the CDR3: TGTGCCAGCAGCCAATCAGGGGCCCAGCATTTT. Translation: CASSQSGAQHF.

The V and J genes are TRBV7-3 and TRBJ2-3; TRBD2 matches 7 bases. J gave up 2 bases and V 5 bases, and 7 bases lay outside the gene matches. Germline V gene data show CDR1 as SGHTA and CDR2 as FQGTGA. The CDR3 totals 15 residues. This CDR3 reads CASSQIAGLTDTQYF. The CDR3, as DNA: TGTGCCAGCAGCCAAATAGCGGGCCTCACAGATACGCAGTATTTT.

This chain connects TRBV6-5 to TRBJ1-2; tentatively, D is TRBD1 (5 bases). Trimming left V 2 bases short and J 6 bases short, with 10 bases between. The CDR3 contains 13 residues. The V gene's germline CDR1 is MNHEY and CDR2 SVGAGI. This CDR3 is CASSYQGIHGYTF. In DNA, the CDR3 is TGTGCCAGCAGTTACCAGGGAATACATGGCTACACCTTC.

This clone has only one observation. The J gene is TRBJ2-2, the V gene TRBV15; 10 bases agree with TRBD2. The germline V gene encodes CDR1 LNHNV and CDR2 YYDKDF (reference sequence). V dropped 2 bases and J dropped 0; count of bases not matched to a gene: 3. This CDR3 has 17 amino acids. The CDR3 DNA reads TGTGCCACCAGCAGACGACTAGCGGGCGCGAACACCGGGGAGCTGTTTTTT. Its protein is CATSRRLAGANTGELFF.

The rearrangement uses TRBV28 and TRBJ2-5, with TRBD1 as a possible D gene (5 bases). The CDR3 is 16 residues long. The V gene's germline CDR1 is MDHEN and CDR2 SYDVKM. Deletions cut 3 bases from V and 4 bases from J, with 18 bases between. Here the CDR3 DNA reads TGTGCCAGCAGTTTTGTCAGCAGGGTGACCCTAGAGACCCAGTACTTC. Its translation is CASSFVSRVTLETQYF.

CDR3 region: CASSLPDALALGGELFF. The CDR3 nucleotides are TGTGCCAGCAGTTTACCCGATGCTCTAGCTCTCGGCGGGGAGCTGTTTTTT. This chain connects TRBV28 to TRBJ2-2, with a tentative D call TRBD2 (5 bases). Looked up from germline, CDR1 is MDHEN and CDR2 is SYDVKM. V shed 2 bases and J shed 7 bases, with 20 bases lying between them. This CDR3 spans 17 amino acids. The full variable domain, with the rest looked up from reference TRBV28 and TRBJ2-2, is DVKVTQSSRYLVKRTGEKVFLECVQDMDHENMFWYRQDPGLGLRLIYFSYDVKMKEKGDIPEGYSVSREKKERFSLILESASTNQTSMYLCASSLPDALALGGELFFGEGSRLTVL.

The gene calls are TRBV7-8 and TRBJ2-7; TRBD1 aligns across 11 bases. Germline CDR1 and CDR2: SGHVS and FQNEAQ. CDR3 length: 15 residues. The junction had 4 bases not matched to a gene; V was cut back by 2 bases and J by 4 bases. CDR3 sequence reads: CASSLPGQGEYEQYF. DNA for the CDR3: TGTGCCAGCAGCTTACCGGGACAGGGGGAATACGAGCAGTACTTC.

This clone was observed a handful of times. V usage is TRBV6-5 and J usage is TRBJ1-2, with D unresolved. CDR3 size: 12 residues. Germline assignment: CDR1 MNHEY and CDR2 SVGAGI. V was cut by 6 bases and J by 2 bases, with 7 bases left in between. The CDR3, as DNA: TGTGCCAGCAGCTCAGTAAACTATGGCTACACCTTC. Translating it yields CASSSVNYGYTF.

This chain links TRBV5-6 with TRBJ2-1; the match to TRBD2 covers 8 bases. The J segment lost 2 bases and the V segment lost 0 bases, leaving 1 base of the junction unmatched. Germline V lookup: CDR1 SGHDT, CDR2 YYEEEE. The CDR3 totals 15 residues. CDR3 residues: CASSLVAGTYNEQFF. As DNA, the CDR3 is TGTGCCAGCAGCTTGGTAGCGGGGACCTACAATGAGCAGTTCTTC.

The rearrangement uses TRBV7-3 and TRBJ2-5, with 13 bases that match TRBD2. This CDR3 is 16 amino acids long. Looked up from germline, CDR1 is SGHTA and CDR2 is FQGTGA. Trimming at V came to 5 bases and at J to 1 base, leaving 4 bases not matched to a gene. The CDR3 sequence is CASSPGLAGVQETQYF. Here the CDR3 DNA reads TGTGCCAGCAGCCCAGGACTAGCGGGGGTCCAAGAGACCCAGTACTTC.

The chain joins TRBV6-5 to TRBJ2-5; D gene unclear. Germline V gene lookup returns CDR1 MNHEY and CDR2 SVGAGI. V lost 6 bases, J lost 4 bases, and 12 bases lay in between. CDR3 length equals 13 residues. The CDR3 DNA reads as TGTGCCAGCAGGGTTCCGGGTGGAGAGACCCAGTACTTC. It codes for CASRVPGGETQYF.

The DNA for the CDR3 is TGTGCCAGCAGGCAGACCCAGGGGGCTACTGAAGCTTTCTTT. It codes for CASRQTQGATEAFF. The V and J genes are TRBV11-2 and TRBJ1-1; 8 nucleotides match TRBD1. This CDR3 has 14 residues. The germline gives CDR1 SGHAT, CDR2 FQNNGV. The V gene end was trimmed by 6 bases and the J gene end by 5 bases; junction bases not matched to a gene: 8.

The chain recombines TRBV30 with TRBJ2-3; no definite D call. V was cut by 4 bases and J by 0 bases, with 8 bases left in between. CDR3 length: 13 amino acids. Germline loops: CDR1 GTSNPN, CDR2 SVGIG (reference sequence). In DNA form, the CDR3 reads TGTGCCTGGATAGTCGGTAGCACAGATACGCAGTATTTT. It translates to CAWIVGSTDTQYF.

This clone was counted a single time. The gene calls are TRBV7-2 and TRBJ1-2; TRBD1 matches at 8 bases. The germline gives CDR1 SGHTA, CDR2 FQGNSA. V lost 3 bases and J lost 5; bases outside the gene matches: 5. The CDR3 sequence is 14 residues long. The CDR3 protein is CASSFAQGGYGYTF. The CDR3 nucleotides read TGTGCCAGCAGCTTCGCACAGGGGGGGTATGGCTACACCTTC.

The chain uses TRBV11-1 and TRBJ2-7; 9 bases agree with TRBD2. CDR3 length: 15 residues. J lost 7 bases, V lost 5 bases, and 12 bases had no gene match. Per germline, CDR1 SGHAT and CDR2 FQDESV (reference sequence). The CDR3: CASSHVAGGPGEQYF. For the CDR3, the DNA is TGTGCCAGCAGCCACGTGGCGGGAGGGCCGGGGGAGCAGTACTTC. Based on the CDR3 plus reference TRBV11-1 and TRBJ2-7, the full variable domain is EAEVAQSPRYKITEKSQAVAFWCDPISGHATLYWYRQILGQGPELLVQFQDESVVDDSQLPKDRFSAERLKGVDSTLKIQPAELGDSAMYLCASSHVAGGPGEQYFGPGTRLTVT.

The V gene is TRBV5-4, the J gene TRBJ2-5, with 7 bases fitting TRBD1. CDR3 length: 14 amino acids. Per the germline V gene, CDR1 is SGHNT and CDR2 is YYREEE (reference sequence). V trimming: 4 bases; J trimming: 5 bases; junction bases outside the gene matches: 8. CDR3 DNA: TGTGCCAGCAGCCTTGGGACAGATAAGGAGACCCAGTACTTC. It translates to CASSLGTDKETQYF.

The chain recombines TRBV5-1 with TRBJ1-1; D possibly corresponds to TRBD1 (6 bases). V lost 2 bases and J lost 4, with 12 bases in between. The CDR3 runs 14 residues. Per the germline V gene, CDR1 is SGHRS and CDR2 is YFSETQ. Here the CDR3 reads CASSFTGTVTEAFF. As DNA, the CDR3 is TGCGCCAGCAGCTTTACAGGGACCGTCACTGAAGCTTTCTTT.

The chain recombines TRBV27 with TRBJ2-1, with D hard to call. The germline gives CDR1 MNHEY, CDR2 SMNVEV (reference sequence). The CDR3 has 14 amino acids. V was trimmed by 7 bases and J by 0 bases, leaving 10 bases between them. CDR3 bases: TGTGCCAGCAAAAACCCGAGCTCCTACAATGAGCAGTTCTTC. Its protein is CASKNPSSYNEQFF.

Only one count was recorded for this clone. This sequence joins TRBV19 and TRBJ2-5; weak D call: TRBD1 (5 bases). The closer fit of TRBJ2-7 to the DNA end suggests the J call may be wrong. The germline V gene encodes CDR1 LNHDA and CDR2 SQIVND (reference sequence). This CDR3 has 13 residues. CDR3 region: CASSTGPYYEQYF. The CDR3 bases are TGTGCCAGCTCTACAGGACCCTACTACGAGCAGTACTTC.

The CDR3 DNA reads as TGTGCCACCTGGGACAGGGGGCATGGCTACACCTTC. Its translation: CATWDRGHGYTF. This chain connects TRBV28 to TRBJ1-2, with TRBD1 matching 12 bases. This CDR3 region has 12 residues. Unmatched junction bases numbered 3, after V lost 10 bases and J lost 6 bases. Germline V gives CDR1 MDHEN, CDR2 SYDVKM.

Notes on this clone: At one end the junction does not follow the germline gene, possibly because of a read error. The chain recombines TRBV4-3 with TRBJ2-7; tentatively, D is TRBD2 (5 bases). The CDR3 contains 20 residues. Germline V gives CDR1 LGHNA, CDR2 YSLEER. The CDR3: CASSQDRLVVLTWRSCEQYF. The DNA for the CDR3 is TGCGCCAGCAGCCAAGACCGGCTTGTAGTCTTGACTTGGAGGTCCTGCGAGCAGTACTTC.

V usage is TRBV9 and J usage is TRBJ2-1, with a weak D call TRBD2 (6 bases). The germline gives CDR1 SGDLS, CDR2 YYNGEE. Trimming pared 6 bases from V and 4 bases from J, leaving 14 bases between. CDR3 length equals 14 residues. The CDR3 reads CASKPGLIYNEQFF. In DNA, the CDR3 is TGTGCCAGCAAACCGGGACTGATTTACAATGAGCAGTTCTTC.

The chain links TRBV5-5 to TRBJ2-7; 7 nucleotides align to TRBD2. CDR3 size: 15 residues. V shed 0 bases, J shed 0 bases, and the junction held 3 bases outside the gene matches. CDR1 and CDR2 from the germline V gene are SGHKS and YYEKEE (reference sequence). CDR3 in DNA: TGTGCCAGCAGCTTGGCTCGCGGGAGCTCCTACGAGCAGTACTTC. Its protein product is CASSLARGSSYEQYF.

V gene TRBV19 combines with J gene TRBJ2-1; TRBD2 might be the D (5 bases). Trimming took off 7 bases at V and 6 bases at J, with 16 bases between the two ends. This CDR3 is 14 amino acids long. Germline V gene sequence: CDR1 LNHDA, CDR2 SQIVND (reference sequence). The CDR3 DNA is TGTGCCAGTAATTTTGGGAGTTTAAGCAATGAGCAGTTCTTC. Translating gives CASNFGSLSNEQFF.

The rearrangement links TRBV9 to TRBJ1-2; TRBD1 aligns across 8 bases. Germline trimming cut 4 bases from V and 0 bases from J; bases unmatched to any gene: 5. The CDR3 sequence is 15 residues long. Germline lookup yields CDR1 SGDLS and CDR2 YYNGEE. CDR3 coding DNA: TGTGCCAGCAGCACAGGACAGGGAACTAACTATGGCTACACCTTC. Translated, it gives CASSTGQGTNYGYTF.